The clone carrying this T cell receptor (beta chain) was counted ten times or more. From the PCR reads, TCRdb called clonotypes with MiXCR, one entry per CDR3 protein. The sample lists about 630,000 distinct CDR3 sequences, roughly 27% occurring once. The data originate from a study of molecular identifiers for immune sequencing clone quantification. Study details: Replicates partitioned RNA from approximately 20,000 or 98,000 naive CD8 cells into five parts, sequencing four.

CDR1 is SGHVS, CDR2 FQNEAQ, per germline. V dropped 4 bases and J dropped 2; count of bases not matched to a gene: 10. The CDR3 covers 17 residues. Material for sequencing was naive CD8+ T cells from blood, with Jurkat cell RNA spiked in. Subset given: FACS-sorted CD8+CD4-CCR7+CD45RA+ naive T cells. The clonotype was recovered from a human donor in good health. Some libraries in this study had Jurkat cell RNA spiked in. The chain joins TRBV7-8 to TRBJ2-3; 9 bases are shared with TRBD1. CDR3: CASSSGRDRVITDTQYF. The DNA for the CDR3 is TGTGCCAGCAGCTCCGGAAGGGACAGGGTAATCACAGATACGCAGTATTTT.